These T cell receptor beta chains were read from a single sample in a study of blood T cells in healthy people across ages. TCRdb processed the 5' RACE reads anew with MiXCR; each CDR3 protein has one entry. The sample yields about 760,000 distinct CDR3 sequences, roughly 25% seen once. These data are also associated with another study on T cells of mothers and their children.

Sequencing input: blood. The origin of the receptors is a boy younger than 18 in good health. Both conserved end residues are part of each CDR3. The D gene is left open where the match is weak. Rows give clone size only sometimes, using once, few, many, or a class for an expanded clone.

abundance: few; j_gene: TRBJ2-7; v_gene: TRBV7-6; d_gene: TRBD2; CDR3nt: TGTGCCAGCAGCCCCCAGCGGGAGGAATACGAGCAGTACTTC; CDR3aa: CASSPQREEYEQYF
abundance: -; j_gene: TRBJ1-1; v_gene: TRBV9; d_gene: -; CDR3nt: TGTGCCAGCAGCGTAGCAGGGAAGGGTGAAGCTTTCTTT; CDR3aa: CASSVAGKGEAFF
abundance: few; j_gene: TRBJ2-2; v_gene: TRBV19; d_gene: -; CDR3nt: TGTGCCAGTAGTGTCCAGCCCAACACCGGGGAGCTGTTTTTT; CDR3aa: CASSVQPNTGELFF
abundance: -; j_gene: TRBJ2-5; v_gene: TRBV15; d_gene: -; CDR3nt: TGTGCCACCAGCAGAGCAGGGGAGTTGGAGACCCAGTACTTC; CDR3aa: CATSRAGELETQYF
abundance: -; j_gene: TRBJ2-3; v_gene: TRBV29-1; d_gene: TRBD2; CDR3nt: TGCAGCGTCCGGATATCTAGCGGGGGGGCACGAGATACGCAGTATTTT; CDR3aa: CSVRISSGGARDTQYF
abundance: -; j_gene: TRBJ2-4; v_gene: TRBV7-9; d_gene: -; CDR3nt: TGTGCCAGCAGCTTGCCCGGAAAAAACATTCAGTACTTC; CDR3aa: CASSLPGKNIQYF
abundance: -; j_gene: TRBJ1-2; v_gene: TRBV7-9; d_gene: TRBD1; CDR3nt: TGTGCCAGCAGCGGACAGGGGGCGATCAACTATGGCTACACCTTC; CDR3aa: CASSGQGAINYGYTF
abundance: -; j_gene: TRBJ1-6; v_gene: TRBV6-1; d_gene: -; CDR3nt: TGTGCCAGCAGTGTGAAGCGTAATTCACCCCTCCACTTT; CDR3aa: CASSVKRNSPLHF
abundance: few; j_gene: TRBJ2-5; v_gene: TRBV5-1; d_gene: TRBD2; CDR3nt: TGCGCCAGCAGCTTGGTAATAGCGGGTCAAGAGACCCAGTACTTC; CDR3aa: CASSLVIAGQETQYF
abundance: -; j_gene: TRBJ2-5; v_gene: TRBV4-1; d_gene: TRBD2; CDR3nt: TGCGCCAGCAGCGTGGGACTAGCGCGGGGGAACCAAGAGACCCAGTACTTC; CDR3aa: CASSVGLARGNQETQYF